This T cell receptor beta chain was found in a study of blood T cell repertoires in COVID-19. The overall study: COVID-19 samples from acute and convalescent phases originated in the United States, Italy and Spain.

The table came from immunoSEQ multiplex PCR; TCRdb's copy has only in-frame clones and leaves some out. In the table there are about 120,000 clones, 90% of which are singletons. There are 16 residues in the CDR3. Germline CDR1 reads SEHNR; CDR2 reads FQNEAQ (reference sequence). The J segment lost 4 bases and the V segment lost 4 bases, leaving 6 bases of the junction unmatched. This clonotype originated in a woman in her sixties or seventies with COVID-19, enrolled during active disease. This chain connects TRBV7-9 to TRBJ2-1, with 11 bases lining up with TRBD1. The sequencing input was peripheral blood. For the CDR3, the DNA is TGTGCCAGCAGCTGGGGGACAGGGGGAGTTTACAATGAGCAGTTCTTC. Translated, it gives CASSWGTGGVYNEQFF.